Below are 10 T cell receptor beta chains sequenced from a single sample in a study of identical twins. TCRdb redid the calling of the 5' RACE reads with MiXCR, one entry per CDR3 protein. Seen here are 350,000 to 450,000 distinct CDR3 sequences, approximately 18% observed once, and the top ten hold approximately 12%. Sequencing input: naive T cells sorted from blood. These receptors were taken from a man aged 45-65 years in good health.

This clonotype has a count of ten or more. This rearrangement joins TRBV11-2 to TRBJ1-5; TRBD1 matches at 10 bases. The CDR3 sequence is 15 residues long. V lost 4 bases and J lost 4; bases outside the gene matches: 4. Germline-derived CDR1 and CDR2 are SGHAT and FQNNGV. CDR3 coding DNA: TGTGCCAGCAGCTGGGGACAGGGGCAAAATCAGCCCCAGCATTTT. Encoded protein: CASSWGQGQNQPQHF.

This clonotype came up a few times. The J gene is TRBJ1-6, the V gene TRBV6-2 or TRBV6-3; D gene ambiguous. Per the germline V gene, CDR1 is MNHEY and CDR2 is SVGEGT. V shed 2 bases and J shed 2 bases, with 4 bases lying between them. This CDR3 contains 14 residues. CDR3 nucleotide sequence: TGTGCCAGCAGTTACCGGACCTATAATTCACCCCTCCACTTT. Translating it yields CASSYRTYNSPLHF.

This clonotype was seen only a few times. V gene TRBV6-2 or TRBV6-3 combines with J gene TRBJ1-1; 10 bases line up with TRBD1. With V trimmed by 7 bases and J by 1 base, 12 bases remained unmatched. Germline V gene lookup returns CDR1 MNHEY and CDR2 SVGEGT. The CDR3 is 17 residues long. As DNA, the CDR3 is TGTGCCAGCACCCTAGGAACGGGACAGGGGAAGAACACTGAAGCTTTCTTT. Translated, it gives CASTLGTGQGKNTEAFF.

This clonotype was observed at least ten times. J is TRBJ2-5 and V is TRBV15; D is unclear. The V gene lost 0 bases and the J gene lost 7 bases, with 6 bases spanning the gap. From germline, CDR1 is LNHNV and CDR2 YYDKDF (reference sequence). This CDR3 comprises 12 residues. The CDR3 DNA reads TGTGCCACCAGCAGAGATCGCCTGACCCAGTACTTC. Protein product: CATSRDRLTQYF.

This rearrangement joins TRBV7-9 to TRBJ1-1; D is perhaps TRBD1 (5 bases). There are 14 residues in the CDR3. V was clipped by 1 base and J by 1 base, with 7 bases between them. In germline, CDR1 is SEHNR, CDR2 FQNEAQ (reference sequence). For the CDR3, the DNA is TGTGCCAGCAGCTTAGGGGGACCGAACACTGAAGCTTTCTTT. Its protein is CASSLGGPNTEAFF.

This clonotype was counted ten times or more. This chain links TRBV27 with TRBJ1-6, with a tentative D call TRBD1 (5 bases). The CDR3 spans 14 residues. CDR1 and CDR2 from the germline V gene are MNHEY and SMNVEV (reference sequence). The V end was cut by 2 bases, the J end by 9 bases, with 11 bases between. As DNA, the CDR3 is TGTGCCAGCAGTTTAGAAGGGGCAGGTTCACCCCTCCACTTT. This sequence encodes CASSLEGAGSPLHF.

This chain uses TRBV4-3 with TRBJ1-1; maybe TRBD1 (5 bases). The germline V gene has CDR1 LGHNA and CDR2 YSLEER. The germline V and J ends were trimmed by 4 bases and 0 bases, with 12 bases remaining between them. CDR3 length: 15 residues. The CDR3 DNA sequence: TGCGCCAGCAGCCCGGGCCTGGACATGAACACTGAAGCTTTCTTT. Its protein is CASSPGLDMNTEAFF.

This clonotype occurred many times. CDR3 in DNA: TGTGCCACCAGCAGATACCAGACAGGGGTCGATGGCTACACCTTC. It encodes CATSRYQTGVDGYTF. The genes are TRBV15 and TRBJ1-2; 8 nucleotides align to TRBD1. In germline, CDR1 is LNHNV, CDR2 YYDKDF (reference sequence). The CDR3 is made up of 15 amino acids. V lost 2 bases, J lost 6 bases, and 8 bases stayed unmatched.

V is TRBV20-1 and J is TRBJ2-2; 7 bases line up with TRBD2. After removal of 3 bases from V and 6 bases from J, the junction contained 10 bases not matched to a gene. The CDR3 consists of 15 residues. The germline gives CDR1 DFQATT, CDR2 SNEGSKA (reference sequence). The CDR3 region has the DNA TGCAGTGCTAGCGCTAGCGGCACAGTGGCCGGGGAGCTGTTTTTT. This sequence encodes CSASASGTVAGELFF.

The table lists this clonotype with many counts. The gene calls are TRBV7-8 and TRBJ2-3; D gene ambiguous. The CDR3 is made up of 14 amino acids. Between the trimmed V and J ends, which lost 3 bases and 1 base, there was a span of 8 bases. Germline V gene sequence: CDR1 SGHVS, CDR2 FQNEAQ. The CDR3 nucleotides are TGTGCCAGCAGCTTGCTTGGCCGCACAGATACGCAGTATTTT. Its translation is CASSLLGRTDTQYF.